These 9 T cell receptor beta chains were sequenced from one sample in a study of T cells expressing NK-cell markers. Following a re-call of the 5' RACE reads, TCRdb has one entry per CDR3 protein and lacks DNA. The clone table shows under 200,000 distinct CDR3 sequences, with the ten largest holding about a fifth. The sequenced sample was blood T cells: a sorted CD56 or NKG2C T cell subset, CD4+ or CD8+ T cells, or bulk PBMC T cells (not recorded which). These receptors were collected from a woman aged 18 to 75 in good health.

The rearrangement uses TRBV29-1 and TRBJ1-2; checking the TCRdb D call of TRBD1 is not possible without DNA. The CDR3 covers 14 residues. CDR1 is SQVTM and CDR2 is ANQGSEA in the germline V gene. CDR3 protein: CSVVRDRGKDGYTF.

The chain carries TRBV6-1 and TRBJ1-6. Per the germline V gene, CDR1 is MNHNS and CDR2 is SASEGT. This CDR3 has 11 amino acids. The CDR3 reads CASDGVSPLHF.

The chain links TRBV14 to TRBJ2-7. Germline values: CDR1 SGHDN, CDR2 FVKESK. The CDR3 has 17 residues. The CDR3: CASSQDPRHHGSYEQYF.

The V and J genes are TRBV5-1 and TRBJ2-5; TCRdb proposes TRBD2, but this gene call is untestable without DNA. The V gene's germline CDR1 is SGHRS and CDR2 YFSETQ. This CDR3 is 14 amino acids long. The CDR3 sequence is CASSFLAGWETQYF. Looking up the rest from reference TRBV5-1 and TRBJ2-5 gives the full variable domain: KAGVTQTPRYLIKTRGQQVTLSCSPISGHRSVSWYQQTPGQGLQFLFEYFSETQRNKGNFPGRFSGRQFSNSRSEMNVSTLELGDSALYLCASSFLAGWETQYFGPGTRLLVL.

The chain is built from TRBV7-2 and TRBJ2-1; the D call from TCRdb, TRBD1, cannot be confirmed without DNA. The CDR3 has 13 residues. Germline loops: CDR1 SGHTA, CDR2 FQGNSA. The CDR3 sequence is CASTWGGANEQFF.

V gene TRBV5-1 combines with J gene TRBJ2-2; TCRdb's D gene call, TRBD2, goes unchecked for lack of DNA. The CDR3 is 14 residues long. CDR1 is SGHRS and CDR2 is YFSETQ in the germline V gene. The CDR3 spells CASSLGTSPGELFF.

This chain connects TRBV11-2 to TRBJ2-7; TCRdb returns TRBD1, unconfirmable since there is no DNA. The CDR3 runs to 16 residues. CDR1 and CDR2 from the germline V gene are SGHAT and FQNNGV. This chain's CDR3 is CASSLASGSQAYEQYF.

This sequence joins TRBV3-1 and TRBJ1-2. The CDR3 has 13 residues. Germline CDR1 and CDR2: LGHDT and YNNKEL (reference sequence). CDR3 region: CASSPSAGGGYTF.

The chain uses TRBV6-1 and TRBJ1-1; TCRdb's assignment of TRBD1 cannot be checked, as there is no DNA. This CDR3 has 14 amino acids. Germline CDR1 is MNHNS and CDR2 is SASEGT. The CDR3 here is CASNGGLGVTEAFF.